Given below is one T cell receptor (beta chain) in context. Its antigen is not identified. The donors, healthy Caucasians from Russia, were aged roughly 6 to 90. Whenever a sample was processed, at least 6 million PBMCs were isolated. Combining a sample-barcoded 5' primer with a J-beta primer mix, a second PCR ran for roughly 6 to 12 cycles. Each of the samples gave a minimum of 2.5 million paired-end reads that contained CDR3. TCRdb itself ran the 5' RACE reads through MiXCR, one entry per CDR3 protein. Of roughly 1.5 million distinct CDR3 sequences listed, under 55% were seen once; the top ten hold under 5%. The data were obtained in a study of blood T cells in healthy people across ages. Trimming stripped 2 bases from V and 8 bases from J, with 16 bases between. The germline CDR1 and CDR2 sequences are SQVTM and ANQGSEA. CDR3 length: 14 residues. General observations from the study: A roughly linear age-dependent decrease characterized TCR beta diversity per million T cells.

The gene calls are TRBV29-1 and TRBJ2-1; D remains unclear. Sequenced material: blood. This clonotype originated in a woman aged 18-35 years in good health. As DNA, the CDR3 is TGCAGCGTTGAATTAGGTCCTGCCTCTGATGAGCAGTTCTTC. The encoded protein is CSVELGPASDEQFF.